This TCR beta chain was observed in a study of shared clonotypes between healthy human individuals (dated by TCRdb to the early 2020s). For the wider study: The cohort comprised two women and three men aged 18 to 49 years. Per donor, three plates each were used for CD4 naive and CD4 memory, two for CD8 naive, and one for CD8 memory. Libraries were prepared and TCR repertoires were sequenced by different laboratories using diverse techniques, in order to increase sequencing depth and limit assay-specific biases. The study deeply sequenced blood TCR repertoires of about five healthy adults to estimate repertoire size and the extent of clonotype sharing between individuals. Between about 0.85 and 8.9 billion PBMCs per donor were obtained by leukapheresis. Overall results and qualifications from the work: Rarefaction of sorted-subset datasets indicated incomplete sequencing despite the large sequencing depth. Because the study included only a small number of donors, the genetic and exposure-history diversity represented was limited. When a few donors were compared, the shared fraction of clonotypes was about 5% for naive CD4, around 3.6% for naive CD8, 2% to 2.5% for memory CD4, and around 0.37% for memory CD8. Sampling was restricted to blood, and TCR repertoires in tissue are likely to differ from TCR repertoires in blood. Higher generation probabilities were observed for clonotypes shared by all four sorted-subset donors than for non-shared clonotypes. Based on pairwise subsampling, the degree of clonotype sharing among donors was expected to be affected by sequencing depth. Larger estimated clonotype richness was generally found for naive subsets than for memory subsets.

TCR CDR3 regions were amplified from genomic DNA by multiplex PCR using the deep immunoSEQ assay. Extracted genomic DNA from each cell subset was distributed evenly across all wells of several immunoSEQ 96-well plates, and each plate was treated as a replicate. For sorted subsets, around 200 ng genomic DNA, equal to tens of thousands of T cell genomes, was loaded into each replicate PCR. Purified libraries were measured with a Qubit 3.0 fluorometer, size-checked on a Bioanalyzer 2100, and measured again with the KAPA Library Quantification kit. A separate single-read 150-cycle Illumina NextSeq 550 flow cell was used to sequence each immunoSEQ 96-well plate. The paper's processing steps were these. The immunoSEQ output contained only junctional sequences without quality scores, so filtering could not match that applied to full-length reads. Sequences were annotated with PyIR, a Python wrapper for IgBLAST v1.9, using IMGT germline references to assign V/J genes and CDR3. Any read was removed if the V/J assignment was weak (E-value above 1e-6), the CDR3 was missing, or the read contained stop codons, out-of-frame junctions, or ambiguous translated residues. V3J clonotypes were defined as sequences sharing the same inferred V gene, J gene, and CDR3 amino acid sequence. Percentage overlap between repertoires was calculated by dividing the number of shared unique clonotypes by the size of the smaller repertoire. Three approaches were used to assess repertoire richness: RTK rarefaction, the Chao1 estimator, and Recon v2.1 estimates of unobserved clonotypes. Generation probabilities for all TCRbeta clonotypes obtained by the gDNA method from a few donors were computed using OLGA. TCRdb's version of the immuneACCESS table is confined to in-frame rearrangements and falls short of the full clone set. An unresolved V gene accounts for under half of the shortfall where checked; the remainder is of unknown origin. V, J and clone size reflect that table, while D and trimming were determined from the DNA. Here the sample has under 650,000 clones; about 96% occur a single time. In total, the top ten clones hold 0.06% of the sample.

Donors were healthy HIV-negative adults with no recently reported acute infections or vaccinations. Only Caucasian adults living in Nashville, Tennessee, USA were represented among the donors. CD4+ T cells were enriched through magnetic negative selection, after which naive cells were positively selected on CD45RA and the remaining negative fraction served as the memory subset. Blood was collected by leukapheresis, and PBMCs were isolated by Ficoll-Histopaque density gradient centrifugation and then cryopreserved in liquid nitrogen vapor phase. Analytical flow cytometry was used to check the purity and quantity of each magnetically sorted T cell population. Each sorted fraction had its genomic DNA isolated and then quantified by UV absorbance on a Nanodrop 2000c. The CDR3 contains 13 residues, cysteine and phenylalanine counted. The kept DNA is CDR3 alone, 39 bases in frame from the first base. Trimming removed 4 bases from V and 3 bases from J, leaving 10 bases between the germline ends. CDR1 SGHDN and CDR2 FVKESK were looked up in the germline V gene.

Concerning this clone itself: Its antigen is still unknown. Qualities for individual bases were not recorded, and no much larger clone is one base off.

The chain employs TRBV14 and TRBJ2-7; too little of a D gene remains to name it. Sequencing was carried out using naive CD4+ T cells sorted from blood. The cell subset or site label on this specimen signifies: CD45RA+ positively selected. The origin of this receptor is a woman aged 25-40 years in good health. The DNA sequence is TGTGCCAGCAGCCGGGCAGAGGTCTACGAGCAGTACTTC. Translated, this is CASSRAEVYEQYF.